This entry is about one T cell receptor (beta chain). The CDR3 sequence is 14 residues long. V lost 9 bases and J 0 bases, leaving 11 bases between the germline ends. Germline assignment: CDR1 KGHDR and CDR2 SFDVKD. This entry belongs to a study of T cell responses to AZD1222 COVID-19 vaccine. TCRdb's copy holds only in-frame clones and misses some; the assay was immunoSEQ multiplex PCR. Of about 120,000 clones listed, more than 65% are singletons. The chain carries TRBV24-1 and TRBJ2-1; D tentatively fits TRBD1 or TRBD2 (5 bases each). Sequencing used peripheral blood, obtained 28 days after the second AZD1222 dose. The clonotype comes from an adult who received the AZD1222 COVID-19 vaccine. The CDR3 bases are TGTGCCACCGGGGACCCCGGCTCCTACAATGAGCAGTTCTTC. It yields the protein CATGDPGSYNEQFF.